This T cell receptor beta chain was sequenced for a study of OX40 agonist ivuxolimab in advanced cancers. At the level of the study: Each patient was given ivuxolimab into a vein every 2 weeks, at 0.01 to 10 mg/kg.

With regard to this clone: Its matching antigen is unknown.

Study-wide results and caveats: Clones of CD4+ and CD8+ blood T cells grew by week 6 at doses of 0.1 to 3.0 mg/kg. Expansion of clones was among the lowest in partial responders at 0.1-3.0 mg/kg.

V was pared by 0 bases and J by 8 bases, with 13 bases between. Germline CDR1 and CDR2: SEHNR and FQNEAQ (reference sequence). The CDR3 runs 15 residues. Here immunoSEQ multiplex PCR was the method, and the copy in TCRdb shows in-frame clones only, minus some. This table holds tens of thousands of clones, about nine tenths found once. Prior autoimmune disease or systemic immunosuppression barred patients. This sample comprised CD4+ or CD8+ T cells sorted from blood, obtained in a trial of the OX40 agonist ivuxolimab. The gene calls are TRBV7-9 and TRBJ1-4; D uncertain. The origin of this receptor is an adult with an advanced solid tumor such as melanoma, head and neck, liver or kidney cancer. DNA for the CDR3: TGTGCCAGCAGCTTAGCGGACGGCCTTAAGGAAAAACTGTTTTTT. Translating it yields CASSLADGLKEKLFF.